The 17 T cell receptor beta chains in this list originate from one sample, sequenced in a study of blood T cell repertoires in COVID-19. Only in-frame clones appear in the TCRdb table, and some are missing; sequencing was by immunoSEQ multiplex PCR. The sample holds about 130,000 clones, about 94% seen once. The sample consisted of peripheral blood. The receptor source for this set is a man aged 50 to 60 with COVID-19, enrolled during active disease.

The gene calls are TRBV30 and TRBJ2-1, with 9 nucleotides matching TRBD1. V gave up 2 bases and J gave up 6 bases; unmatched junction bases: 5. Germline assignment: CDR1 GTSNPN and CDR2 SVGIG (reference sequence). This CDR3 contains 14 residues. DNA for the CDR3: TGTGCCTGGAGTTTTGGGACAGGGTCCAATGAGCAGTTCTTC. This translates into CAWSFGTGSNEQFF.

In DNA, the CDR3 is TGTGCCAGCAAGGGCAGGGGTAATGAGCAGTTCTTC. It codes for CASKGRGNEQFF. V usage is TRBV2 and J usage is TRBJ2-1, with D possibly matching TRBD1 (6 bases). The CDR3 extends over 12 amino acids. V was trimmed by 7 bases and J by 7 bases, leaving 11 bases between them. Germline loops: CDR1 SNHLY, CDR2 FYNNEI.

The gene calls are TRBV7-9 and TRBJ1-2; 11 nucleotides line up with TRBD1. Germline V gives CDR1 SEHNR, CDR2 FQNEAQ (reference sequence). The CDR3 is 15 residues long. Trimming cost V 4 bases and J 5 bases; bases outside gene matches: 6. The DNA for the CDR3 is TGTGCCAGCAGCTCTGGCGGGACAGGGGGATATGGCTACACCTTC. The encoded protein is CASSSGGTGGYGYTF.

The CDR3 bases are TGTGCCAGCTCACAGGACGGAGGTAATCAGCCCCAGCATTTT. It yields the protein CASSQDGGNQPQHF. The rearrangement links TRBV18 to TRBJ1-5; D is unresolved. Germline values: CDR1 KGHSH, CDR2 LQKENI. The CDR3 loop spans 14 amino acids. Between the trimmed V and J ends, which lost 4 bases and 4 bases, there was a span of 11 bases.

The CDR3 DNA sequence: TGTGCCAGCAGGCCCGGGACAGCAACATATGGCTACACCTTC. Translating it yields CASRPGTATYGYTF. This chain connects TRBV6-5 to TRBJ1-2; 7 positions match TRBD1. With 6 bases clipped from V and 5 bases from J, the junction kept 9 bases outside the gene matches. CDR3 length: 14 residues. Germline V gives CDR1 MNHEY, CDR2 SVGAGI.

The chain combines TRBV9 with TRBJ2-3, with a tentative D call TRBD1 (5 bases). The V end lost 1 base, the J end lost 1 base, and 7 bases lay between the germline ends. CDR3 size: 14 residues. Germline V gene sequence: CDR1 SGDLS, CDR2 YYNGEE. In DNA form, the CDR3 reads TGTGCCAGCAGCGTACAAGGGGGCACAGATACGCAGTATTTT. As protein: CASSVQGGTDTQYF. Complete variable domain (other parts from reference TRBV9 and TRBJ2-3): DSGVTQTPKHLITATGQRVTLRCSPRSGDLSVYWYQQSLDQGLQFLIQYYNGEERAKGNILERFSAQQFPDLHSELNLSSLELGDSALYFCASSVQGGTDTQYFGPGTRLTVL.

The CDR3 DNA is TGTGCCAGCAGTTACACAAACGGGAGGGGCGAGCAGTACTTC. This sequence encodes CASSYTNGRGEQYF. The chain employs TRBV6-2 or TRBV6-3 and TRBJ2-7; TRBD2 matches at 8 bases. The length of the CDR3 is 14 residues. V was pared by 2 bases and J by 6 bases, with 6 bases of the junction left unmatched. Germline CDR1 and CDR2: MNHEY and SVGEGT.

The V call is TRBV7-9, the J call TRBJ2-5; D is perhaps TRBD1 (5 bases). V shed 5 bases and J shed 5 bases, with 24 bases lying between them. This CDR3 region has 17 residues. Germline assignment: CDR1 SEHNR and CDR2 FQNEAQ (reference sequence). The CDR3 nucleotides are TGTGCCAGCAGCCCCCAGGGTGGCCCTGGCTTGGGGGAGACCCAGTACTTC. Its translation is CASSPQGGPGLGETQYF.

For this clone: Other nucleotide sequences from this sample produce the same CDR3. The chain recombines TRBV7-9 with TRBJ2-5; no definite D call. The V end was cut by 5 bases, the J end by 4 bases, with 5 bases between. CDR1 is SEHNR, CDR2 FQNEAQ, per germline (reference sequence). The CDR3 is 11 amino acids. The CDR3 bases are TGTGCCAGCAGCCTCTCAGAGACCCAGTACTTC. Translated: CASSLSETQYF. The complete variable domain, with remaining parts taken from reference TRBV7-9 and TRBJ2-5, reads DTGVSQNPRHKITKRGQNVTFRCDPISEHNRLYWYRQTLGQGPEFLTYFQNEAQLEKSRLLSDRFSAERPKGSFSTLEIQRTEQGDSAMYLCASSLSETQYFGPGTRLLVL.

V and J are TRBV7-7 and TRBJ2-3; 7 nucleotides align to TRBD2. V lost 1 base to trimming and J lost 1 base; unmatched junction nucleotides: 5. The CDR3 has 16 residues. The germline V gene has CDR1 SSHAT and CDR2 FNYEAQ (reference sequence). As DNA, the CDR3 is TGTGCCAGCAGCTTAGAGGGAGGGAGGGGCACAGATACGCAGTATTTT. This gives the protein CASSLEGGRGTDTQYF. Complete variable domain (other parts from reference TRBV7-7 and TRBJ2-3): GAGVSQSPRYKVTKRGQDVTLRCDPISSHATLYWYQQALGQGPEFLTYFNYEAQPDKSGLPSDRFSAERPEGSISTLTIQRTEQRDSAMYRCASSLEGGRGTDTQYFGPGTRLTVL.

This clone was counted once. This CDR3 is CASSERGQASNTGELFF. The CDR3 DNA follows: TGTGCCAGCAGCGAAAGGGGTCAGGCGTCGAACACCGGGGAGCTGTTTTTT. This rearrangement joins TRBV6-1 to TRBJ2-2; possibly TRBD1 for D (5 bases). The CDR3 totals 17 residues. The ends were cut back, 6 bases at V and 0 bases at J, with 17 bases in the middle. Germline CDR1 and CDR2: MNHNS and SASEGT.

The chain uses TRBV15 and TRBJ1-6, with D possibly TRBD1 on 5 matching bases. From germline, CDR1 is LNHNV and CDR2 YYDKDF (reference sequence). V lost 1 base to trimming and J lost 5 bases, with 9 bases between them. The CDR3 contains 15 residues. In DNA, the CDR3 is TGTGCCACCAGCAGAGGTGGGGGGGATAATTCACCCCTCCACTTT. Amino acid sequence: CATSRGGGDNSPLHF. Combining the CDR3 with reference TRBV15 and TRBJ1-6 gives the whole variable domain DAMVIQNPRYQVTQFGKPVTLSCSQTLNHNVMYWYQQKSSQAPKLLFHYYDKDFNNEADTPDNFQSRRPNTSFCFLDIRSPGLGDTAMYLCATSRGGGDNSPLHFGNGTRLTVT.

The rearrangement uses TRBV5-1 and TRBJ1-4; D unresolved. The CDR3 is 14 amino acids. Germline V gene data show CDR1 as SGHRS and CDR2 as YFSETQ. V dropped 4 bases and J dropped 5 bases, with 12 bases sitting between them. Written as DNA, the CDR3 is TGCGCCAGCAGCCCGGTCAGGCCGAATGAAAAACTGTTTTTT. Amino acid sequence: CASSPVRPNEKLFF.

The table lists this clone with a count of one. This rearrangement joins TRBV6-5 to TRBJ2-2; no reliable D call. The germline gives CDR1 MNHEY, CDR2 SVGAGI. This CDR3 is built from 13 residues. V lost 5 bases and J 6 bases, leaving 10 bases between the germline ends. CDR3 sequence reads: CASSPPRPGELFF. The CDR3 coding sequence is TGTGCCAGCAGTCCCCCTAGGCCCGGGGAGCTGTTTTTT.

The rearrangement links TRBV27 to TRBJ2-7, with 8 nucleotides matching TRBD1. The CDR3 is 15 amino acids. V lost 4 bases, J lost 2 bases, and 7 bases stayed unmatched. In germline, CDR1 is MNHEY, CDR2 SMNVEV (reference sequence). CDR3 region: CASSSRQGFAYEQYF. DNA of the CDR3: TGTGCCAGCAGTTCTCGACAGGGGTTTGCCTACGAGCAGTACTTC.

The V call is TRBV11-2, the J call TRBJ2-2; 9 nucleotides align to TRBD2. This CDR3 spans 15 amino acids. CDR1 SGHAT and CDR2 FQNNGV come from the germline V gene. The V segment lost 8 bases and the J segment 6 bases; nucleotides outside the gene matches: 10. The DNA for the CDR3 is TGTGCCAGCGGGGGTGCTAGCGGGGTGGCCGGGGAGCTGTTTTTT. This translates into CASGGASGVAGELFF. The variable domain in full, completed from reference TRBV11-2 and TRBJ2-2, reads EAGVAQSPRYKIIEKRQSVAFWCNPISGHATLYWYQQILGQGPKLLIQFQNNGVVDDSQLPKDRFSAERLKGVDSTLKIQPAKLEDSAVYLCASGGASGVAGELFFGEGSRLTVL.

The chain is built from TRBV12-3 or TRBV12-4 and TRBJ2-3; no definite D call. Trimming took 9 bases from V and 2 from J, leaving 6 bases between them. The CDR3 is 11 amino acids. The DNA for the CDR3 is TGTGCCAGTAGCCACACAGATACGCAGTATTTT. It specifies CASSHTDTQYF.